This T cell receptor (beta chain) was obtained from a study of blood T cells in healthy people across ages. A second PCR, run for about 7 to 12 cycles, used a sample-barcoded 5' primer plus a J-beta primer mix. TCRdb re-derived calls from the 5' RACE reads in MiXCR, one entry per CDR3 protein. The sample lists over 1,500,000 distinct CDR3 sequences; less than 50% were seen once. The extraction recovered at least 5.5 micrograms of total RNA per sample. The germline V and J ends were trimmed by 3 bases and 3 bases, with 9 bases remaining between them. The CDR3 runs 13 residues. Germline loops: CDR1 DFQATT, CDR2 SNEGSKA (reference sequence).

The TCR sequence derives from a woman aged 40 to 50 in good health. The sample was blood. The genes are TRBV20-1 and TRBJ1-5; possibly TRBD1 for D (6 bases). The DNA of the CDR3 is TGCAGTGCTAGGGACAGCCACAATCAGCCCCAGCATTTT. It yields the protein CSARDSHNQPQHF.